A single sample gave rise to the 32 T cell receptor beta chains below, sequenced in a study of blood T cell repertoires in COVID-19. Generated by immunoSEQ multiplex PCR, the TCRdb table keeps only in-frame clones and is missing some. This table has about 280,000 clones, 88% appearing once. The sample comprised peripheral blood. Receptors originate from a man younger than 35 with active or convalescent COVID-19.

The chain couples TRBV24-1 to TRBJ1-5, with D possibly matching TRBD1 (6 bases). Germline CDR1 KGHDR, CDR2 SFDVKD. V lost 9 bases and J 1 base, leaving 9 bases between the germline ends. This CDR3 contains 13 residues. Here the CDR3 reads CATQGQSNQPQHF. The CDR3 bases are TGTGCCACCCAGGGACAAAGCAATCAGCCCCAGCATTTT.

This rearrangement joins TRBV7-6 to TRBJ1-2; D is uncertain. V was trimmed by 1 base and J by 4 bases, leaving 7 bases between them. The length of the CDR3 is 13 residues. Germline V CDR1 and CDR2: SGHVS, FNYEAQ. The CDR3 protein is CASSLGQSYGYTF. The CDR3 DNA is TGTGCCAGCAGCTTAGGGCAGTCCTATGGCTACACCTTC.

For the CDR3, the DNA is TGTGCCAGCAGCCAAGGCAAACTAGCGCTCGGGGAGCTGTTTTTT. Amino acid sequence: CASSQGKLALGELFF. J is TRBJ2-2 and V is TRBV3-1 (or the pseudogene TRBV3-2); TRBD2 matches 7 bases. Germline lookup yields CDR1 LGHDT and CDR2 YNNKEL (reference sequence). The CDR3 contains 15 residues. After removal of 1 base from V and 7 bases from J, the junction contained 6 bases not matched to a gene.

This clone was seen a few times. The chain combines TRBV11-2 with TRBJ2-1; D perhaps matches TRBD2 (7 bases). The CDR3 length is 16 residues. V was shortened by 4 bases and J by 5 bases, with 18 bases between the two germline ends. Per germline, CDR1 SGHAT and CDR2 FQNNGV. CDR3 loop: CASSSIRGGRNNEQFF. CDR3 nucleotide sequence: TGTGCCAGCAGCTCTATAAGGGGGGGGAGAAACAATGAGCAGTTCTTC.

V is TRBV6-5 and J is TRBJ1-2, with 7 bases that match TRBD1. The germline gives CDR1 MNHEY, CDR2 SVGAGI. The ends lost 11 bases at V and 4 bases at J; junction bases unmatched: 7. The CDR3 is 12 residues long. CDR3 region: CAWSDRAYGYTF. CDR3 DNA: TGTGCCTGGTCAGACAGGGCCTATGGCTACACCTTC.

The chain carries TRBV15 and TRBJ1-1, with D perhaps matching TRBD1 (6 bases). The CDR3 contains 14 residues. Trimming took off 9 bases at V and 4 bases at J, with 18 bases between the two ends. The germline CDR1 and CDR2 sequences are LNHNV and YYDKDF (reference sequence). The CDR3 sequence: CATKTRGSGTEAFF. The CDR3 DNA follows: TGTGCCACAAAAACCAGGGGAAGTGGCACTGAAGCTTTCTTT.

The V call is TRBV4-3, the J call TRBJ2-1, with TRBD2 matching 7 bases. CDR1 is LGHNA and CDR2 is YSLEER in the germline V gene. V dropped 0 bases and J dropped 12; count of bases not matched to a gene: 2. The CDR3 contains 12 residues. CDR3 protein: CASSQDRGVQFF. CDR3 DNA sequence: TGCGCCAGCAGCCAAGATCGGGGGGTGCAGTTCTTC.

CDR3 region: CASSLGAGPLNTEAFF. The CDR3 DNA follows: TGCGCCAGCAGCTTAGGAGCGGGCCCCTTGAACACTGAAGCTTTCTTT. The chain uses TRBV5-1 and TRBJ1-1, with D unclear. Per the germline V gene, CDR1 is SGHRS and CDR2 is YFSETQ. Between the trimmed V and J ends, which lost 2 bases and 0 bases, there was a span of 14 bases. This CDR3 is 16 amino acids long.

This chain links TRBV18 with TRBJ2-2; D is uncertain. Germline lookup yields CDR1 KGHSH and CDR2 LQKENI. This CDR3 comprises 12 residues. Trimming took off 6 bases at V and 5 bases at J, with 7 bases between the two ends. The CDR3 nucleotides read TGTGCCAGCTCCCCCCAGACCGGGGAGCTGTTTTTT. Protein: CASSPQTGELFF.

This clone occurred a few times. The V call is TRBV12-3 or TRBV12-4, the J call TRBJ1-2; 9 bases agree with TRBD1. V shed 7 bases, J shed 8 bases, and the junction held 5 bases outside the gene matches. This CDR3 spans 12 amino acids. CDR3 bases: TGTGCCAGCAAAACAGGGGGCCAGGGCTACACCTTC. Its translation: CASKTGGQGYTF.

This chain joins TRBV11-2 and TRBJ1-2, with D perhaps TRBD1 (5 bases). The CDR3 is made up of 17 amino acids. V was pared by 0 bases and J by 0 bases, with 14 bases between. Germline CDR1 and CDR2: SGHAT and FQNNGV. CDR3 loop: CASSLDTASGSNYGYTF. In DNA form, the CDR3 reads TGTGCCAGCAGCTTAGACACAGCTTCAGGGTCTAACTATGGCTACACCTTC.

The CDR3 loop is CASGPPGGTRETQYF. CDR3 in DNA: TGTGCTAGTGGCCCGCCAGGAGGAACCCGGGAGACCCAGTACTTC. The chain joins TRBV12-5 to TRBJ2-5; the D gene is possibly TRBD2 (5 bases). The CDR3 totals 15 residues. Trimming removed 6 bases from V and 5 bases from J, with 19 bases in between. Germline V gene data show CDR1 as LGHNT and CDR2 as FRNRAP. Combining the CDR3 with reference TRBV12-5 and TRBJ2-5 gives the whole variable domain DARVTQTPRHKVTEMGQEVTMRCQPILGHNTVFWYRQTMMQGLELLAYFRNRAPLDDSGMPKDRFSAEMPDATLATLKIQPSEPRDSAVYFCASGPPGGTRETQYFGPGTRLLVL.

The V gene is TRBV9, the J gene TRBJ1-5; D perhaps matches TRBD1 (5 bases). The CDR3 extends over 14 amino acids. V shed 7 bases and J shed 1 base, with 12 bases lying between them. Germline V gives CDR1 SGDLS, CDR2 YYNGEE. CDR3 sequence: CASGAGSSNQPQHF. The CDR3 nucleotides are TGTGCCAGCGGAGCAGGGTCGAGCAATCAGCCCCAGCATTTT.

This clone was found many times. The rearrangement joins TRBV3-1 (or the pseudogene TRBV3-2) to TRBJ1-4; D is perhaps TRBD1 (6 bases). Trimming stripped 6 bases from V and 6 bases from J, with 11 bases between. CDR3 length: 13 amino acids. Germline-derived CDR1 and CDR2 are LGHDT and YNNKEL (reference sequence). CDR3 region: CASSLQGYEKLFF. CDR3 in DNA: TGTGCCAGCAGTCTCCAGGGGTATGAAAAACTGTTTTTT.

In its sample, this clone was seen once. The genes are TRBV14 and TRBJ2-7; perhaps TRBD2 as D (6 bases). With 2 bases removed from V and 3 bases from J, the gap between germline ends came to 11 bases. Germline CDR1 SGHDN, CDR2 FVKESK. This CDR3 is built from 14 residues. The CDR3 region has the DNA TGTGCCAGCAGCCAATTCTCGGAGGGCTACGAGCAGTACTTC. It codes for CASSQFSEGYEQYF.

This sequence joins TRBV19 and TRBJ2-1, with a tentative D call TRBD1 (5 bases). Between the trimmed V and J ends, which lost 3 bases and 13 bases, there was a span of 10 bases. The CDR3 covers 11 residues. CDR1 is LNHDA, CDR2 SQIVND, per germline (reference sequence). The CDR3 DNA reads TGTGCCAGTAGTATTGAGGACACACAGTTCTTC. Translation: CASSIEDTQFF.

The CDR3 sequence is CASSPPTELYGYTF. Here the CDR3 DNA reads TGTGCCAGCTCACCACCGACAGAGCTCTATGGCTACACCTTC. The chain has TRBV18 and TRBJ1-2, with a possible D match to TRBD1 (5 bases). There are 14 residues in the CDR3. V was trimmed by 0 bases and J by 4 bases, leaving 9 bases between them. In germline, CDR1 is KGHSH, CDR2 LQKENI.

This clone was picked up one time. V usage is TRBV6-5 and J usage is TRBJ2-7; D might be TRBD2 (5 bases). CDR3 length: 11 amino acids. Per the germline V gene, CDR1 is MNHEY and CDR2 is SVGAGI. V gave up 6 bases and J gave up 4 bases, with 7 bases separating them. Here the CDR3 reads CASSGKYEQYF. The DNA of the CDR3 is TGTGCCAGCAGCGGGAAATACGAGCAGTACTTC.

The CDR3 here is CASSFGGQGRNGELFF. Written as DNA, the CDR3 is TGCGCCAGCAGCTTTGGGGGACAGGGACGAAACGGGGAGCTGTTTTTT. The chain links TRBV5-1 to TRBJ2-2; the match to TRBD1 covers 9 bases. Germline V lookup: CDR1 SGHRS, CDR2 YFSETQ. The CDR3 contains 16 residues. Trimming removed 2 bases from V and 7 bases from J; junction bases left unmatched: 9.

The rearrangement links TRBV27 to TRBJ2-7, with 8 bases identical to TRBD1. V gave up 4 bases and J gave up 3 bases; unmatched junction bases: 8. In germline, CDR1 is MNHEY, CDR2 SMNVEV (reference sequence). The CDR3 sequence is 15 residues long. CDR3 protein: CASSWRQGSFYEQYF. The CDR3 nucleotides read TGTGCCAGCAGTTGGAGACAGGGGTCTTTCTACGAGCAGTACTTC.

This sequence joins TRBV10-3 and TRBJ2-4, with 11 bases that match TRBD2. The CDR3 contains 19 residues. J lost 1 base, V lost 2 bases, and 10 bases had no gene match. Germline V gene lookup returns CDR1 ENHRY and CDR2 SYGVKD. CDR3 protein: CAISEEASGGPGAKNIQYF. The DNA for the CDR3 is TGTGCCATCAGTGAGGAGGCTAGCGGGGGGCCTGGGGCCAAAAACATTCAGTACTTC.

This chain connects TRBV20-1 to TRBJ2-7; a weak D match, TRBD1 (6 bases). V was pared by 3 bases and J by 3 bases, with 6 bases between. Germline assignment: CDR1 DFQATT and CDR2 SNEGSKA (reference sequence). The CDR3 sequence is 11 residues long. Here the CDR3 reads CSARTGYEQYF. The CDR3 nucleotides are TGCAGTGCTAGGACAGGCTACGAGCAGTACTTC.

The V gene is TRBV7-9, the J gene TRBJ1-3, with D possibly being TRBD1 (6 bases). Trimming took 5 bases from V and 0 from J, leaving 14 bases between them. Germline V gene lookup returns CDR1 SEHNR and CDR2 FQNEAQ (reference sequence). The CDR3 runs 16 residues. DNA for the CDR3: TGTGCCAGCAGCCTATGGGACATGTCCTCTGGAAACACCATATATTTT. Residues: CASSLWDMSSGNTIYF.

J is TRBJ2-7 and V is TRBV29-1, with D tentatively TRBD2 (7 bases). The CDR3 is 15 amino acids. The germline V and J ends were trimmed by 4 bases and 0 bases, with 16 bases remaining between them. CDR1 and CDR2 (germline): SQVTM, ANQGSEA. This CDR3 reads CSVGHWGGYSYEQYF. The CDR3 region has the DNA TGCAGCGTTGGTCATTGGGGGGGCTACTCCTACGAGCAGTACTTC.

This clone was found a few times. V usage is TRBV4-1 and J usage is TRBJ2-5; possibly TRBD1 for D (6 bases). Germline values: CDR1 MGHRA, CDR2 YSYEKL. This CDR3 contains 14 residues. V was trimmed by 4 bases and J by 1 base, leaving 10 bases between them. This chain's CDR3 is CASSPTGSQETQYF. The CDR3, as DNA: TGCGCCAGCAGCCCAACAGGGAGCCAAGAGACCCAGTACTTC.

The chain carries TRBV5-1 and TRBJ2-7, with TRBD1 identical over 7 bases. The germline V gene has CDR1 SGHRS and CDR2 YFSETQ. CDR3 length: 15 residues. V lost 1 base and J lost 2; bases outside the gene matches: 6. In DNA form, the CDR3 reads TGCGCCAGCAGCTTGAGCCGGGACAGCACCTACGAGCAGTACTTC. Protein sequence: CASSLSRDSTYEQYF.

Only one count was recorded for this clone. J is TRBJ1-2 and V is TRBV29-1, with D possibly being TRBD1 (5 bases). V lost 4 bases, J lost 6 bases, and 15 bases lay in between. Germline V gives CDR1 SQVTM, CDR2 ANQGSEA. This CDR3 comprises 13 residues. For the CDR3, the DNA is TGCAGCGTTGGGACACAAGGGGCCAATGGCTACACCTTC. Its protein is CSVGTQGANGYTF.

In its sample, this clone was seen once. The rearrangement uses TRBV5-4 and TRBJ2-2; TRBD2 might be the D (5 bases). In germline, CDR1 is SGHNT, CDR2 YYREEE (reference sequence). Trimming removed 0 bases from V and 7 bases from J, with 13 bases in between. The CDR3 extends over 15 amino acids. The CDR3 DNA reads as TGTGCCAGCAGCTTGGCAGGCAGCGGAGGCGGGGAGCTGTTTTTT. The encoded protein is CASSLAGSGGGELFF.

Ten or more counts support this clone. The V and J genes are TRBV7-8 and TRBJ2-7; 14 bases are shared with TRBD2. There are 16 residues in the CDR3. Germline CDR1 SGHVS, CDR2 FQNEAQ. V lost 5 bases to trimming and J lost 10 bases; unmatched junction nucleotides: 13. As DNA, the CDR3 is TGTGCCAGCAGCGCGTACGGGACTAGCGGGGGCGCCCTCCAGTACTTC. Protein sequence: CASSAYGTSGGALQYF.

The V gene is TRBV29-1, the J gene TRBJ1-6; 7 nucleotides line up with TRBD1. CDR3 length equals 13 residues. Germline assignment: CDR1 SQVTM and CDR2 ANQGSEA. J gave up 10 bases and V 4 bases, and 7 bases lay outside the gene matches. The chain's CDR3 is CSVADRAGSPLHF. For the CDR3, the DNA is TGCAGCGTTGCTGACAGGGCCGGGTCACCCCTCCACTTT.

This clone was observed once. This chain joins TRBV5-4 and TRBJ1-2; 9 positions match TRBD1. Germline V gene data show CDR1 as SGHNT and CDR2 as YYREEE (reference sequence). Unmatched junction bases numbered 5, after V lost 4 bases and J lost 4 bases. The CDR3 has 14 residues. CDR3 region: CASSKDRGAYGYTF. In nucleotides, the CDR3 is TGTGCCAGCAGCAAGGACAGGGGTGCCTATGGCTACACCTTC.

The chain links TRBV11-3 to TRBJ2-4; TRBD2 is a possible D gene (5 bases). The CDR3 spans 16 residues. The ends were cut back, 1 base at V and 8 bases at J, with 18 bases in the middle. Per the germline V gene, CDR1 is SGHNT and CDR2 is YENEEA. This chain's CDR3 is CASSLGRPGFSDIQYF. The CDR3, as DNA: TGTGCCAGCAGCTTAGGTCGACCGGGATTTTCGGACATTCAGTACTTC.